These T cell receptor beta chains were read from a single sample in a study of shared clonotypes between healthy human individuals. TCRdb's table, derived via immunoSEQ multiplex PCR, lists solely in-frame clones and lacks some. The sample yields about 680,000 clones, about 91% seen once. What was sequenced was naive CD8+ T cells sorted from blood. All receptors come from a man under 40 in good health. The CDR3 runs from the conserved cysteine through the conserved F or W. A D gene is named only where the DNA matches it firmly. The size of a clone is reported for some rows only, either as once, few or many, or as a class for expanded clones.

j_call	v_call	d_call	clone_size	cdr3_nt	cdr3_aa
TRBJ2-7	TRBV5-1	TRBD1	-	TGCGCCAGCAGCTTGAGACAGGGGGTCCTCTACGAGCAGTACTTC	CASSLRQGVLYEQYF
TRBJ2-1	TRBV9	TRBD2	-	TGTGCCAGCAGCGAAAGTAGCGGGAGGTCCGATGAGCAGTTCTTC	CASSESSGRSDEQFF
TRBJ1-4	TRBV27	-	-	TGTGCCAGCAGTTCAGGGGTGGCGAATGAAAAACTGTTTTTT	CASSSGVANEKLFF
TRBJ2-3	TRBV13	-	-	TGTGCCAGCAGCTCCCCCGGGTTTCGCGGGACCAGCTCAGATACGCAGTATTTT	CASSSPGFRGTSSDTQYF
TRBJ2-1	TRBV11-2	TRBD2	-	TGTGCCAGCAGCTTAGTGTCAGCGGGGTCCGGGAATGAGCAGTTCTTC	CASSLVSAGSGNEQFF
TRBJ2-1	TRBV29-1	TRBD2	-	TGCAGCGCCCCCGGGGCTAGCGGGAGCTCCTACAATGAGCAGTTCTTC	CSAPGASGSSYNEQFF
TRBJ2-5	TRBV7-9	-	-	TGTGCCAGCAGCTTAGCTTCGGGTCAAGAGACCCAGTACTTC	CASSLASGQETQYF
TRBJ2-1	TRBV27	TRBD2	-	TGTGCCAGCAGTTTAGGACTAGCGGGAGTTGAGCAGTTCTTC	CASSLGLAGVEQFF
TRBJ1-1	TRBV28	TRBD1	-	TGTGCCAGCACCACACTCAAGATACTCCGGGACAGAAAGGCCCCAGGCACTGAAGCTTTCTTT	CASTTLKILRDRKAPGTEAFF
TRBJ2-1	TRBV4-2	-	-	TGTGCCAGCAGCCAAGCTGGCTACAATGAGCAGTTCTTC	CASSQAGYNEQFF
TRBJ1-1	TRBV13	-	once	TGTGCCAGCAGCCCCCTAGGGGAAGAAGCTTTCTTT	CASSPLGEEAFF
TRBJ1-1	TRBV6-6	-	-	TGTGCCAGCGGGACTCACGAGGCTTTCTTT	CASGTHEAFF
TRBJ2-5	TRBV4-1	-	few	TGCGCCAGCAGCCAAGCTGTAGTTTCTGAGACCCAGTACTTC	CASSQAVVSETQYF
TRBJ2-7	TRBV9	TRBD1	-	TGTGCCAGCAGCGTCAGGTTAGGGGGCGGCTACGAGCAGTACTTC	CASSVRLGGGYEQYF
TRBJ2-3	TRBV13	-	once	TGTGCCAGCAGCCCTCCGTCAGGGGCCGGCACAGATACGCAGTATTTT	CASSPPSGAGTDTQYF
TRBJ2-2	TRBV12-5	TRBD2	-	TGTGCTAGTGGTTTGCCCCCATATGGTTGGGGGGGGAAAGCGAACACCGGGGAGCTGTTTTTT	CASGLPPYGWGGKANTGELFF
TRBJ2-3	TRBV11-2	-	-	TGTGCCAGCAGCTTATCCGGGGAGGCCACAGATACGCAGTATTTT	CASSLSGEATDTQYF
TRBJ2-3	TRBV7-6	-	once	TGTGCCAGCAGCTCCGCGACAGACAGCACAGATACGCAGTATTTT	CASSSATDSTDTQYF
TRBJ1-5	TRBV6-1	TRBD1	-	TGTGCCAGCAGTGATCTGGACGACAGGGTGGATCAGCCCCAGCATTTT	CASSDLDDRVDQPQHF
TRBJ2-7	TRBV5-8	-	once	TGTGCCAGCAGCGAGGGACCGAATTTCGGGTACGAGCAGTACTTC	CASSEGPNFGYEQYF
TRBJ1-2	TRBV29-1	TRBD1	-	TGCAGCGTTGAAAATCAGGGGGACTATGGCTACACCTTC	CSVENQGDYGYTF
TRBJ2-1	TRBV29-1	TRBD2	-	TGCAGCGTGGATTCTAGCGGGGTATACAATGAGCAGTTCTTC	CSVDSSGVYNEQFF
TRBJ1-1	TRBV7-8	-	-	TGTGCCAGCAGCTTAGCAGGTGGGACATTGCTGAACACTGAAGCTTTCTTT	CASSLAGGTLLNTEAFF
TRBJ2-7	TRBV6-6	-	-	TGTGCCAGCAGTTACTCTCTGGAGGGGGCGCGCGAGCAGTACTTC	CASSYSLEGAREQYF
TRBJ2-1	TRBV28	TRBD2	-	TGTGCCAGCAGCGGTCCCCTGACTAGCCCAATAGGGGATGAGCAGTTCTTC	CASSGPLTSPIGDEQFF
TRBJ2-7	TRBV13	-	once	TGTGCCAGCAGCTCGGGGACTTACGAGCAGTACTTC	CASSSGTYEQYF
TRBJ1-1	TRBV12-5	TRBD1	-	TGTGCTAGTGGTTCGGGACAGGGGATGAACACTGAAGCTTTCTTT	CASGSGQGMNTEAFF
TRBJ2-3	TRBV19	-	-	TGTGCCAGCACAAAAACAGGGTATAGGACAGATACGCAGTATTTT	CASTKTGYRTDTQYF
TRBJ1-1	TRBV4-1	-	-	TGCGCCAGCAGCCGCGGACCGATGAACACTGAAGCTTTCTTT	CASSRGPMNTEAFF
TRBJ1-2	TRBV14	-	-	TGTGCCAGCAGCCAAGGGAGGGGATTGTATGGCTACACCTTC	CASSQGRGLYGYTF
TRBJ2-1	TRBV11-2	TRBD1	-	TGTGCCAGTTTCCCACTCCGGGACAGCTCCTACAATGAGCAGTTCTTC	CASFPLRDSSYNEQFF
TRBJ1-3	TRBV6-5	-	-	TGTGCCAGCAAAGAGGGGTTTCTCTTTGGAAACACCATATATTTT	CASKEGFLFGNTIYF
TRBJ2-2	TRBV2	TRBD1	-	TGTGCCAGCAGGGGGACAGAGAACACCGGGGAGCTGTTTTTT	CASRGTENTGELFF
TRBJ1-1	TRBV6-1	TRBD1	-	TGTGCCAGCAGTGAAGCGGGGACAGGGAACACTGAAGCTTTCTTT	CASSEAGTGNTEAFF
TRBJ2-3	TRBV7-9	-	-	TGTGCCAGCAGCAATTCTCGACTCCCTAGCACAGATACGCAGTATTTT	CASSNSRLPSTDTQYF
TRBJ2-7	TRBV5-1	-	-	TGCGCCAGCAGCTTTGGACTCAACTCCTACGAGCAGTACTTC	CASSFGLNSYEQYF
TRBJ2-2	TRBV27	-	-	TGTGCCAGCAGTTTATCGGCTACCGGGGAGCTGTTTTTT	CASSLSATGELFF
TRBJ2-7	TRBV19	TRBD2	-	TGTGCCAGTAGTATCACAGCGGGAGGCTTGAACGAGCAGTACTTC	CASSITAGGLNEQYF
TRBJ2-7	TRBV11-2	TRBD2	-	TGTGCCAGCAGCTTAGACCAGGGACTAGCGGGAGGCTACGAGCAGTACTTC	CASSLDQGLAGGYEQYF
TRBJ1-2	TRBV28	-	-	TGTGCCAGCAGGGAGACGGGCTATGGCTACACCTTC	CASRETGYGYTF
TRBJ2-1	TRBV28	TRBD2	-	TGTGCCAGCAGTGAGACTAGCGGGAGCGGCAATGAGCAGTTCTTC	CASSETSGSGNEQFF
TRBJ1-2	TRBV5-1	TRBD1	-	TGCGCCAGCAGCTGGGGGACAGCCCCTTATGGCTACACCTTC	CASSWGTAPYGYTF
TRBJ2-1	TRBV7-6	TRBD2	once	TGTGCCAGCAGCTTAACTAGCGGCTTCTCCTACAATGAGCAGTTCTTC	CASSLTSGFSYNEQFF
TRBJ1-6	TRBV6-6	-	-	TGTGCCAGCAGCCCAGGGAGCAATTCACCCCTCCACTTT	CASSPGSNSPLHF
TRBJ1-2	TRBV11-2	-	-	TGTGCCAGCAGCTTAGTACGCTACTATGGCTACACCTTC	CASSLVRYYGYTF
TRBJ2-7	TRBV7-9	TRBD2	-	TGTGCCAGCAGCTTACGGACTAGCGGAAGCTCCTACGAGCAGTACTTC	CASSLRTSGSSYEQYF
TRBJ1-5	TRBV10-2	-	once	TGCGCCAGCAGTGAGTGGGGATTTAATCAGCCCCAGCATTTT	CASSEWGFNQPQHF
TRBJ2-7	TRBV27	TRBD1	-	TGTGCCAGCAGTTTACGACAGGGTTTCCCCTACGAGCAGTACTTC	CASSLRQGFPYEQYF